A selection of T cell receptor beta chains follows, all from one sample in a study of CD8 T cells in ankylosing spondylitis. TCRdb re-derived calls from the 5' RACE reads in MiXCR, one entry per CDR3 protein. The data contain hundreds of thousands of distinct CDR3 sequences, approximately 9% of them singletons. Sequenced: blood, either unsorted or a sorted T cell fraction (not recorded which). All receptors come from a male donor with ankylosing spondylitis or in good health (not recorded which). CDR3s include the opening cysteine and the closing phenylalanine or tryptophan. The D gene is left open where the match is weak. Only part of the rows carry a size: once, few, many, or a class if the clone is expanded.

j_call: TRBJ2-2; cdr3_length: 13; v_call: TRBV5-6; d_call: TRBD2; clone_size: many; cdr3_nt: TGTGCCGCCCAGCGGGGGTCAACCGGGGAGCTGTTTTTT; cdr3_aa: CAAQRGSTGELFF
j_call: TRBJ2-5; cdr3_length: 13; v_call: TRBV18; d_call: -; clone_size: -; cdr3_nt: TGTGCCAGCTCACCACCTATTTCAGAGACCCAGTACTTC; cdr3_aa: CASSPPISETQYF
j_call: TRBJ1-5; cdr3_length: 12; v_call: TRBV15; d_call: -; clone_size: -; cdr3_nt: TGTGCCACCAGCAGGGTTCGCGAGCCCCAGCATTTT; cdr3_aa: CATSRVREPQHF
j_call: TRBJ1-1; cdr3_length: 12; v_call: TRBV12-3/TRBV12-4; d_call: -; clone_size: many; cdr3_nt: TGTGCCAGCAGCCCCGAGAGGGTAGGAGCTTTCTTT; cdr3_aa: CASSPERVGAFF
j_call: TRBJ1-2; cdr3_length: 13; v_call: TRBV6-5; d_call: -; clone_size: many; cdr3_nt: TGTGCCAGCAGTTACTCCCGGAACTATGGCTACACCTTC; cdr3_aa: CASSYSRNYGYTF
j_call: TRBJ2-1; cdr3_length: 18; v_call: TRBV7-2; d_call: TRBD1; clone_size: many; cdr3_nt: TGTGCCAGCAGCTTAGCTAGGACAGGGGCTCAGTCCTACAATGAGCAGTTCTTC; cdr3_aa: CASSLARTGAQSYNEQFF
j_call: TRBJ1-5; cdr3_length: 15; v_call: TRBV6-5; d_call: -; clone_size: many; cdr3_nt: TGTGCCAGCAGTTACGGGGGACGGGTCAATCAGCCCCAGCATTTT; cdr3_aa: CASSYGGRVNQPQHF
j_call: TRBJ1-6; cdr3_length: 13; v_call: TRBV29-1; d_call: -; clone_size: many; cdr3_nt: TGCAGCGTTGAAGAAGGGTTCGGATCACCCCTCCACTTT; cdr3_aa: CSVEEGFGSPLHF
j_call: TRBJ1-5; cdr3_length: 17; v_call: TRBV6-2/TRBV6-3; d_call: TRBD1; clone_size: many; cdr3_nt: TGTGCCAGCAACCCGGACAGGGGATTCTATAGCAATCAGCCCCAGCATTTT; cdr3_aa: CASNPDRGFYSNQPQHF
j_call: TRBJ2-4; cdr3_length: 15; v_call: TRBV20-1; d_call: -; clone_size: many; cdr3_nt: TGCAGTGCTAGATCTCCGGGGGTAGCCAAAAACATTCAGTACTTC; cdr3_aa: CSARSPGVAKNIQYF
j_call: TRBJ2-7; cdr3_length: 13; v_call: TRBV9; d_call: -; clone_size: many; cdr3_nt: TGTGCCAGCAGCGCGGGACCAAACTACGAGCAGTACTTC; cdr3_aa: CASSAGPNYEQYF
j_call: TRBJ1-3; cdr3_length: 17; v_call: TRBV12-3/TRBV12-4; d_call: -; clone_size: many; cdr3_nt: TGTGCCAGCAGTCCAGACTACCCCGGCTACTCTGGAAACACCATATATTTT; cdr3_aa: CASSPDYPGYSGNTIYF
j_call: TRBJ2-1; cdr3_length: 11; v_call: TRBV5-5; d_call: -; clone_size: many; cdr3_nt: TGTGCCAGCAGTTTAATCGATGAGCAGTTCTTC; cdr3_aa: CASSLIDEQFF
j_call: TRBJ2-5; cdr3_length: 15; v_call: TRBV20-1; d_call: TRBD2; clone_size: many; cdr3_nt: TGCAGTGCTTGGTCTACCGGGACTAGCGCAGAGACCCAGTACTTC; cdr3_aa: CSAWSTGTSAETQYF
j_call: TRBJ1-4; cdr3_length: 14; v_call: TRBV7-9; d_call: -; clone_size: many; cdr3_nt: TGTGCCAGCACTTATTCAGGGTCGGATGAAAAACTGTTTTTT; cdr3_aa: CASTYSGSDEKLFF
j_call: TRBJ2-4; cdr3_length: 16; v_call: TRBV21-1; d_call: -; clone_size: many; cdr3_nt: TGTGCCAGCAGCAAATACCCGGGACAGTGTCAAAACATTCAGTACTTC; cdr3_aa: CASSKYPGQCQNIQYF
j_call: TRBJ1-1; cdr3_length: 13; v_call: TRBV4-3; d_call: -; clone_size: -; cdr3_nt: TGCGCCAGCAGCCAAGATACCGGCACTGAAGCTTTCTTT; cdr3_aa: CASSQDTGTEAFF
j_call: TRBJ1-1; cdr3_length: 18; v_call: TRBV5-6; d_call: TRBD1; clone_size: few; cdr3_nt: TGTGCCAGCAGCTTGGGACAGGGGCGCCCTCCACTTAACACTGAAGCTTTCTTT; cdr3_aa: CASSLGQGRPPLNTEAFF
j_call: TRBJ2-1; cdr3_length: 16; v_call: TRBV12-3/TRBV12-4; d_call: TRBD2; clone_size: many; cdr3_nt: TGTGCCAGCAGTTCCGGGCTAGCGGGGGGGCACAATGAGCAGTTCTTC; cdr3_aa: CASSSGLAGGHNEQFF
j_call: TRBJ2-5; cdr3_length: 15; v_call: TRBV14; d_call: TRBD2; clone_size: many; cdr3_nt: TGTGCCAGCAGCCAACGGGGGGACTACCAAGAGACCCAGTACTTC; cdr3_aa: CASSQRGDYQETQYF
j_call: TRBJ2-3; cdr3_length: 15; v_call: TRBV20-1; d_call: -; clone_size: many; cdr3_nt: TGCAGTGCTAGACCCTCCGGCTCCGAGTCGAGAGAGCAGTATTTT; cdr3_aa: CSARPSGSESREQYF
j_call: TRBJ1-5; cdr3_length: 12; v_call: TRBV10-3; d_call: -; clone_size: many; cdr3_nt: TGTGCCATCAGTCCGGGAAATCAGCCCCAGCATTTT; cdr3_aa: CAISPGNQPQHF
j_call: TRBJ1-1; cdr3_length: 16; v_call: TRBV4-2; d_call: -; clone_size: -; cdr3_nt: TGTGCCAGCAGCTCAACTCGGACAGTTATGAACACTGAAGCTTTCTTT; cdr3_aa: CASSSTRTVMNTEAFF
j_call: TRBJ2-7; cdr3_length: 11; v_call: TRBV7-2; d_call: -; clone_size: few; cdr3_nt: TGTGCCAGCAGCACGACCTACGAGCAGTACTTC; cdr3_aa: CASSTTYEQYF
j_call: TRBJ2-7; cdr3_length: 16; v_call: TRBV30; d_call: TRBD1; clone_size: once; cdr3_nt: TGTGCCTGGAGTCCGCAAACCTGGACAGGTCGAAACGAGCAGTACTTC; cdr3_aa: CAWSPQTWTGRNEQYF
j_call: TRBJ1-2; cdr3_length: 14; v_call: TRBV29-1; d_call: TRBD1; clone_size: many; cdr3_nt: TGCAGCGCACCGCGATCTGACAGGGTGAATGGCTACACCTTC; cdr3_aa: CSAPRSDRVNGYTF
j_call: TRBJ2-6; cdr3_length: 19; v_call: TRBV4-3; d_call: TRBD1; clone_size: many; cdr3_nt: TGCGCCAGCAGCCAAGAAATAGGGGGCTATTTACTAGGGGCCAACGTCCTGACTTTC; cdr3_aa: CASSQEIGGYLLGANVLTF
j_call: TRBJ2-7; cdr3_length: 15; v_call: TRBV4-2; d_call: -; clone_size: many; cdr3_nt: TGTGCCAGCAGCCAAGAGCGTGCAGGCTTCTACGAGCAGTACTTC; cdr3_aa: CASSQERAGFYEQYF
j_call: TRBJ2-4; cdr3_length: 15; v_call: TRBV7-2; d_call: -; clone_size: -; cdr3_nt: TGTGCCAGCAGCTCGGGACAAATAGCCAAAAACATTCAGTACTTC; cdr3_aa: CASSSGQIAKNIQYF
j_call: TRBJ2-3; cdr3_length: 16; v_call: TRBV5-6; d_call: TRBD2; clone_size: -; cdr3_nt: TGTGCCAGCAGCTTAATGTCCGGCGGGAGCGGAGATACGCAGTATTTT; cdr3_aa: CASSLMSGGSGDTQYF
j_call: TRBJ1-2; cdr3_length: 13; v_call: TRBV12-3/TRBV12-4; d_call: -; clone_size: -; cdr3_nt: TGTGCCAGCAGTTTGCCGTCTAACTATGGCTACACCTTC; cdr3_aa: CASSLPSNYGYTF
j_call: TRBJ1-1; cdr3_length: 15; v_call: TRBV7-2; d_call: -; clone_size: few; cdr3_nt: TGTGCCAGCAGCCGCTATAAAATCGAGGGAACTGAAGCTTTCTTT; cdr3_aa: CASSRYKIEGTEAFF
j_call: TRBJ1-2; cdr3_length: 15; v_call: TRBV20-1; d_call: TRBD1; clone_size: few; cdr3_nt: TGCAGTGCTAGACCGGGACAGGGGAGTTTCTATGGCTACACCTTC; cdr3_aa: CSARPGQGSFYGYTF
j_call: TRBJ2-7; cdr3_length: 14; v_call: TRBV9; d_call: -; clone_size: few; cdr3_nt: TGTGCCAGCAGCTTGGGACCTAGCCCCTACGAGCAGTACTTC; cdr3_aa: CASSLGPSPYEQYF
j_call: TRBJ2-3; cdr3_length: 16; v_call: TRBV6-1; d_call: TRBD1; clone_size: many; cdr3_nt: TGTGCCAGCAGACCTCGGACAGGCAGAAGCACAGATACGCAGTATTTT; cdr3_aa: CASRPRTGRSTDTQYF
j_call: TRBJ2-5; cdr3_length: 17; v_call: TRBV5-1; d_call: -; clone_size: many; cdr3_nt: TGCGCCAGCAGCTTGCCCGGTGCGGGGGCTTTTGAAGAGACCCAGTACTTC; cdr3_aa: CASSLPGAGAFEETQYF
j_call: TRBJ1-1; cdr3_length: 13; v_call: TRBV29-1; d_call: -; clone_size: few; cdr3_nt: TGCAGCGTTGAAGGAAGGTTAGACACTGAAGCTTTCTTT; cdr3_aa: CSVEGRLDTEAFF
j_call: TRBJ1-2; cdr3_length: 13; v_call: TRBV20-1; d_call: -; clone_size: many; cdr3_nt: TGCAGTGCTAGAGTCGCAGCTAACTATGGCTACACCTTC; cdr3_aa: CSARVAANYGYTF
j_call: TRBJ1-1; cdr3_length: 16; v_call: TRBV2; d_call: -; clone_size: few; cdr3_nt: TGTGCCAGCACCGAAAGGGTTGGACACTTGAACACTGAAGCTTTCTTT; cdr3_aa: CASTERVGHLNTEAFF
j_call: TRBJ1-1; cdr3_length: 14; v_call: TRBV20-1; d_call: TRBD1; clone_size: many; cdr3_nt: TGCAGTGCTAGATTGACAGGGGTGTACACTGAAGCTTTCTTT; cdr3_aa: CSARLTGVYTEAFF
j_call: TRBJ1-6; cdr3_length: 16; v_call: TRBV6-1; d_call: -; clone_size: many; cdr3_nt: TGTGCCAGCACCGACCTCGGGTTACCCGAGTTAACACCCCTCCACTTT; cdr3_aa: CASTDLGLPELTPLHF
j_call: TRBJ2-1; cdr3_length: 16; v_call: TRBV12-3/TRBV12-4; d_call: TRBD2; clone_size: many; cdr3_nt: TGTGCCAGCAGTCCAGGAGCGGGAAGCTCCTACAATGAGCAGTTCTTC; cdr3_aa: CASSPGAGSSYNEQFF
j_call: TRBJ1-2; cdr3_length: 14; v_call: TRBV4-2; d_call: -; clone_size: -; cdr3_nt: TGTGCCAGGAGCCCGGGGCTCGGCAACTATGGCTACACCTTC; cdr3_aa: CARSPGLGNYGYTF
j_call: TRBJ2-1; cdr3_length: 13; v_call: TRBV7-2; d_call: TRBD2; clone_size: -; cdr3_nt: TGTGCCAGCAGCCGGGGGGACTACAATGAGCAGTTCTTC; cdr3_aa: CASSRGDYNEQFF
j_call: TRBJ2-1; cdr3_length: 15; v_call: TRBV9; d_call: -; clone_size: many; cdr3_nt: TGTGCCAGCAGCCCTCGGGTAGACCCCTACAATGAGCAGTTCTTC; cdr3_aa: CASSPRVDPYNEQFF
j_call: TRBJ1-1; cdr3_length: 11; v_call: TRBV6-1; d_call: -; clone_size: many; cdr3_nt: TGTGCCAGCTTCGTTAAATCTGAAGCTTTCTTT; cdr3_aa: CASFVKSEAFF
j_call: TRBJ2-1; cdr3_length: 15; v_call: TRBV7-9; d_call: TRBD2; clone_size: -; cdr3_nt: TGTGCCAGCAGTTTAACTAGCGGGGTGAACAATGAGCAGTTCTTC; cdr3_aa: CASSLTSGVNNEQFF
j_call: TRBJ1-4; cdr3_length: 15; v_call: TRBV6-2/TRBV6-3; d_call: TRBD1; clone_size: few; cdr3_nt: TGTGCCAGCAGGCCCCACCGGGACAGGGGCGAAAAACTGTTTTTT; cdr3_aa: CASRPHRDRGEKLFF
j_call: TRBJ1-1; cdr3_length: 14; v_call: TRBV5-5; d_call: -; clone_size: many; cdr3_nt: TGTGCCAGCAGCTATGACACTTTGAACACTGAAGCTTTCTTT; cdr3_aa: CASSYDTLNTEAFF
j_call: TRBJ1-5; cdr3_length: 15; v_call: TRBV20-1; d_call: -; clone_size: many; cdr3_nt: TGCAGTGCCACACAGGGCTGGGATAGCAATCAGCCCCAGCATTTT; cdr3_aa: CSATQGWDSNQPQHF
j_call: TRBJ2-5; cdr3_length: 13; v_call: TRBV18; d_call: -; clone_size: many; cdr3_nt: TGTGCCAGCTCACCGGGGGACCAAGAGACCCAGTACTTC; cdr3_aa: CASSPGDQETQYF
j_call: TRBJ2-7; cdr3_length: 18; v_call: TRBV12-3/TRBV12-4; d_call: TRBD2; clone_size: many; cdr3_nt: TGTGCCAGCAGCCCACAGGGACCCGGACTAGCGGGAGGAAACGAGCAGTACTTC; cdr3_aa: CASSPQGPGLAGGNEQYF
j_call: TRBJ1-5; cdr3_length: 13; v_call: TRBV6-1; d_call: -; clone_size: -; cdr3_nt: TGTGCCAGCAGCCCATCGGAAGCCCAGGCCCAGCATTTT; cdr3_aa: CASSPSEAQAQHF
j_call: TRBJ1-2; cdr3_length: 14; v_call: TRBV9; d_call: -; clone_size: many; cdr3_nt: TGTGCCAGCAGCGTAGCTGTGGGGAACTATGGCTACACCTTC; cdr3_aa: CASSVAVGNYGYTF
j_call: TRBJ2-1; cdr3_length: 16; v_call: TRBV5-1; d_call: TRBD2; clone_size: many; cdr3_nt: TGCGCCAGCAGCTTACGGAGCGGGGGCTCCTACAATGAGCAGTTCTTC; cdr3_aa: CASSLRSGGSYNEQFF
j_call: TRBJ2-7; cdr3_length: 14; v_call: TRBV6-2/TRBV6-3; d_call: -; clone_size: many; cdr3_nt: TGTGCCAGCAGCGAGTCCGGGAGCAAATACGAGCAGTACTTC; cdr3_aa: CASSESGSKYEQYF
j_call: TRBJ2-1; cdr3_length: 16; v_call: TRBV7-9; d_call: TRBD1; clone_size: many; cdr3_nt: TGTGCCAGCAGCTTAAGGGCGGCAGGGGGTAACAATGAGCAGTTCTTC; cdr3_aa: CASSLRAAGGNNEQFF